This paragraph covers one TCR beta chain sequence. This sample was taken from a study of shared clonotypes between healthy human individuals. Generated by immunoSEQ multiplex PCR, the TCRdb table keeps only in-frame clones and is missing some. The data hold 2 million or so clones, with over 85% observed a single time. The V end was cut by 6 bases, the J end by 0 bases, with 9 bases between. The CDR3 runs to 15 residues. Germline CDR1 is LNHDA and CDR2 is SQIVND (reference sequence). The receptor's source is a man younger than 35 in good health. The chain links TRBV19 to TRBJ2-6, with no clear D. Sequences were obtained from naive CD4+ T cells sorted from blood. Subset specified: CD45RA+ positively selected. CDR3 region: CASRSQSSGANVLTF. CDR3 nucleotide sequence: TGTGCCAGTAGATCACAGAGCTCTGGGGCCAACGTCCTGACTTTC.